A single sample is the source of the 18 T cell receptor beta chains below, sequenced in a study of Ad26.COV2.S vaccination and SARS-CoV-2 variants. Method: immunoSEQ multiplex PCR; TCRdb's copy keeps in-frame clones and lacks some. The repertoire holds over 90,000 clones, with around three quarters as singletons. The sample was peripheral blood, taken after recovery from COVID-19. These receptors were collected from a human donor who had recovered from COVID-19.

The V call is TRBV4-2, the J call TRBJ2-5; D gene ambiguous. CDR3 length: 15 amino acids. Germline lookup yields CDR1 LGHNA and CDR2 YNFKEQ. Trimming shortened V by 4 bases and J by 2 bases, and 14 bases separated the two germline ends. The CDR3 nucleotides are TGTGCCAGCAGCCCAAACGCCCGGCCACAAGAGACCCAGTACTTC. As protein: CASSPNARPQETQYF.

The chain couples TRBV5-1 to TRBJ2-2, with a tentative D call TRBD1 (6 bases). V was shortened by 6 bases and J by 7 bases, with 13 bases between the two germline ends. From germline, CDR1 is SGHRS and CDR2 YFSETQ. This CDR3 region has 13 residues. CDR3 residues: CASKYREIGELFF. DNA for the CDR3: TGCGCCAGCAAATACAGGGAAATCGGGGAGCTGTTTTTT.

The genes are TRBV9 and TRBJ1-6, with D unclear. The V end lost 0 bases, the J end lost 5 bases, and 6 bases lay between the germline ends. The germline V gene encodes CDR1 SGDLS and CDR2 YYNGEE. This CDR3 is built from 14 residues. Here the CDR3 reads CASSVETDNSPLHF. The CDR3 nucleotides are TGTGCCAGCAGCGTAGAGACCGATAATTCACCCCTCCACTTT. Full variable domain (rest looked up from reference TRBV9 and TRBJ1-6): DSGVTQTPKHLITATGQRVTLRCSPRSGDLSVYWYQQSLDQGLQFLIQYYNGEERAKGNILERFSAQQFPDLHSELNLSSLELGDSALYFCASSVETDNSPLHFGNGTRLTVT.

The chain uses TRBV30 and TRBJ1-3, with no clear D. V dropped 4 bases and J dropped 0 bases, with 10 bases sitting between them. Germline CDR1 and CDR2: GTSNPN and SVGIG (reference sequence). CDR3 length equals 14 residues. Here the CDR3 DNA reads TGTGCCTGGATGTATCAGGTCTCTGGAAACACCATATATTTT. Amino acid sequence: CAWMYQVSGNTIYF.

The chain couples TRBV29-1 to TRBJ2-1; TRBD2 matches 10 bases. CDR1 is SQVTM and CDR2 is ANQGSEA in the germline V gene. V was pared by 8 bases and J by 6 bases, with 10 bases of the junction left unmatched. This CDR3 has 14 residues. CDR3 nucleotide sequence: TGCAGCTTCGCACTAGCGGGGACCCTCAATGAGCAGTTCTTC. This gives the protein CSFALAGTLNEQFF.

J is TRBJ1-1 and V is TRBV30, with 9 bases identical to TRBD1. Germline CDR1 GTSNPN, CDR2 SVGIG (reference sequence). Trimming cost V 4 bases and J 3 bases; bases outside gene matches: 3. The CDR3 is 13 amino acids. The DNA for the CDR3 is TGTGCCTGGAAGGGACAGGGTCACACTGAAGCTTTCTTT. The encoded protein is CAWKGQGHTEAFF.

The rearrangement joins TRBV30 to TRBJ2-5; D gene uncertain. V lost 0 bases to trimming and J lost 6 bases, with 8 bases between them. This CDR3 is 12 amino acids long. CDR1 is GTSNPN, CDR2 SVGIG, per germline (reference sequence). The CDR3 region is CAWSVSEKTQYF. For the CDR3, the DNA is TGTGCCTGGAGTGTAAGTGAGAAGACCCAGTACTTC. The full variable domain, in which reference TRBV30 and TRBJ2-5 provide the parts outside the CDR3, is SQTIHQWPATLVQPVGSPLSLECTVEGTSNPNLYWYRQAAGRGLQLLFYSVGIGQISSEVPQNLSASRPQDRQFILSSKKLLLSDSGFYLCAWSVSEKTQYFGPGTRLLVL.

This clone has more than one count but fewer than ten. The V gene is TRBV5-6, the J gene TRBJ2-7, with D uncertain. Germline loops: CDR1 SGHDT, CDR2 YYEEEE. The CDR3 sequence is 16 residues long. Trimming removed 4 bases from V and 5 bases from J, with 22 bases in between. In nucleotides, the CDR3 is TGTGCCAGCAGCCTGGGCTCAAGTTTATATCGACACGAGCAGTACTTC. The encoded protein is CASSLGSSLYRHEQYF.

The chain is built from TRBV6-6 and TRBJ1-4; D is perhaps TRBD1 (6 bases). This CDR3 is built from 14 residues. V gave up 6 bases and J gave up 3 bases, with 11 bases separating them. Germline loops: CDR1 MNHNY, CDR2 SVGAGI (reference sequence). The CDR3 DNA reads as TGTGCCAGCAGCGACGGACAGTCTAATGAAAAACTGTTTTTT. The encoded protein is CASSDGQSNEKLFF.

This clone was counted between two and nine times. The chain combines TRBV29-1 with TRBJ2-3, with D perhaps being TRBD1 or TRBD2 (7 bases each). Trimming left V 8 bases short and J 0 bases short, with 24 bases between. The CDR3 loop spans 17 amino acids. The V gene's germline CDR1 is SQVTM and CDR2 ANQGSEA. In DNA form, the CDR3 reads TGCAGCTCTTCAGGGGGGGGCCCTCGCCTTAGCACAGATACGCAGTATTTT. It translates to CSSSGGGPRLSTDTQYF.

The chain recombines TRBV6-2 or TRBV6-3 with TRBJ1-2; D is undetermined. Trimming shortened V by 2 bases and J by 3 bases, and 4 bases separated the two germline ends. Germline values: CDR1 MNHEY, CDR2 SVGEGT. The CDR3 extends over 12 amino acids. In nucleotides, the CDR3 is TGTGCCAGCAGTTACACAGACTATGGCTACACCTTC. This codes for CASSYTDYGYTF.

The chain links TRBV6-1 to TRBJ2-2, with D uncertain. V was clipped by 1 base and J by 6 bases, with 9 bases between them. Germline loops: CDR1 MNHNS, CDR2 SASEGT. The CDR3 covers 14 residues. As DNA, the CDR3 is TGTGCCAGCAGTGAAGTAGGTGACGCCGGGGAGCTGTTTTTT. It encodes CASSEVGDAGELFF.

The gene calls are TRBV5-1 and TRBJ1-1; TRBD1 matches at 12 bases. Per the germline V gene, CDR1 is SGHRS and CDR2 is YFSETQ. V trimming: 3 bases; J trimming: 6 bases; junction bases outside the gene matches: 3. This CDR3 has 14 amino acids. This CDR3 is CASSSGTGGSEAFF. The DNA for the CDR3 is TGCGCCAGCAGCTCCGGGACAGGGGGCTCTGAAGCTTTCTTT. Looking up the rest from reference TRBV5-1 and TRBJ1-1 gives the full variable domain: KAGVTQTPRYLIKTRGQQVTLSCSPISGHRSVSWYQQTPGQGLQFLFEYFSETQRNKGNFPGRFSGRQFSNSRSEMNVSTLELGDSALYLCASSSGTGGSEAFFGQGTRLTVV.

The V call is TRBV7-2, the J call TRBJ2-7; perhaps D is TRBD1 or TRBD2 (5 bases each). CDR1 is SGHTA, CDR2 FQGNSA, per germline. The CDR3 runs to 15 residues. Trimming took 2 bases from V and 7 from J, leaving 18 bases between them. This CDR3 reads CASSLWSEGTREQYF. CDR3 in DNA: TGTGCCAGCAGCTTATGGTCTGAGGGGACGCGGGAGCAGTACTTC.

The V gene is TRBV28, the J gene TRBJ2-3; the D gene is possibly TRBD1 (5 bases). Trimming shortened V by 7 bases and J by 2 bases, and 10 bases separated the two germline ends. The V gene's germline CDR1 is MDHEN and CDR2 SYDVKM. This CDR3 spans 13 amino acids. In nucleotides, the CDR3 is TGTGCCAGCATATCCAGGGCCACAGATACGCAGTATTTT. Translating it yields CASISRATDTQYF.

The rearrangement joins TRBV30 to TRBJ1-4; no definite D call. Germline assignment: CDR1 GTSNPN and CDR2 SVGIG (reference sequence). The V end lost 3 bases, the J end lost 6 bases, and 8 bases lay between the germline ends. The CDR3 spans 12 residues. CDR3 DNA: TGTGCCTGGAGACCGCTTGATGAAAAACTGTTTTTT. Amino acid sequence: CAWRPLDEKLFF. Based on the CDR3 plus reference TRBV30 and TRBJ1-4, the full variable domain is SQTIHQWPATLVQPVGSPLSLECTVEGTSNPNLYWYRQAAGRGLQLLFYSVGIGQISSEVPQNLSASRPQDRQFILSSKKLLLSDSGFYLCAWRPLDEKLFFGSGTQLSVL.

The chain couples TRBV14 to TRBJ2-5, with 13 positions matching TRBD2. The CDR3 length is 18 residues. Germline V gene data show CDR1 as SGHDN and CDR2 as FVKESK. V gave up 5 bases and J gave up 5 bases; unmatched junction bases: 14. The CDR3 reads CASSKGLAGVILDETQYF. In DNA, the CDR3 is TGTGCCAGCAGCAAAGGACTAGCGGGGGTAATATTGGATGAGACCCAGTACTTC.

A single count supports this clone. CDR3 nucleotide sequence: TGTGCCAGCAGCCAGTCCACAGGGAACACTGAAGCTTTCTTT. Translated, it gives CASSQSTGNTEAFF. This chain joins TRBV13 and TRBJ1-1; D possibly corresponds to TRBD1 (5 bases). In germline, CDR1 is PRHDT, CDR2 FYEKMQ (reference sequence). The germline V and J ends were trimmed by 5 bases and 1 base, with 11 bases remaining between them. This CDR3 comprises 14 residues.